A selection of T cell receptor beta chains follows, all from one sample in a study of identifying expanded T cells in peripheral blood. The protocol was immunoSEQ multiplex PCR, while the TCRdb copy is restricted to in-frame clones and leaves out a portion. The sample contains tens of thousands of clones, 70% to 90% of which appear only once. Sequenced material: blood. These receptors all come from a person aged 18 to 70 in good health. The CDR3 runs from the conserved cysteine through the conserved F or W. Fields, in order: V gene, J gene, D gene, clone size, CDR3 protein, CDR3 DNA. D genes are given only for firm matches. Not all rows give a size; the values are once, few, many and, for expanded clones, a class.

>TRBV19|TRBJ1-4|-|-
CASNLGRTNEKLFF
TGTGCCAGTAATTTGGGGAGGACTAATGAAAAACTGTTTTTT
>TRBV21-1|TRBJ1-2|-|-
CASSKDPNYGYTF
TGTGCCAGCAGCAAAGATCCTAACTATGGCTACACCTTC
>TRBV5-1|TRBJ1-1|-|-
CASSFDADTEAFF
TGCGCCAGCAGCTTCGATGCGGACACTGAAGCTTTCTTT
>TRBV5-4|TRBJ1-6|TRBD1|-
CASSLEGARSPLHF
TGTGCCAGCAGCTTAGAGGGGGCCCGTTCACCCCTCCACTTT
>TRBV20-1|TRBJ2-5|-|once
CSASVETQYF
TGCAGTGCTAGTGTTGAGACCCAGTACTTC
>TRBV27|TRBJ1-2|TRBD1|-
CASSRGQGTNYGYTF
TGTGCCAGCAGTAGGGGACAGGGGACTAACTATGGCTACACCTTC
>TRBV4-1|TRBJ2-5|-|-
CASSLHRNGKETQYF
TGCGCCAGCAGCCTCCACAGGAATGGCAAAGAGACCCAGTACTTC
>TRBV11-3|TRBJ1-1|-|once
CASSLNTNTEAFF
TGTGCCAGCAGCTTAAACACGAACACTGAAGCTTTCTTT
>TRBV5-1|TRBJ1-6|-|-
CASSLAGGNNSPLHF
TGCGCCAGCAGCTTGGCGGGAGGGAATAATTCACCCCTCCACTTT
>TRBV4-2|TRBJ2-3|TRBD2|few
CASSQVAGGGTDTQYF
TGTGCCAGCAGCCAAGTAGCGGGAGGCGGCACAGATACGCAGTATTTT
>TRBV27|TRBJ2-7|-|once
CATADATYEQYF
TGTGCCACCGCGGACGCAACCTACGAGCAGTACTTC
>TRBV28|TRBJ2-5|-|-
CASSSHGEFVETQYF
TGTGCCAGCAGTTCCCACGGGGAGTTCGTGGAGACCCAGTACTTC
>TRBV19|TRBJ2-5|TRBD1|-
CASSIQGVETQYF
TGTGCCAGTAGTATACAGGGGGTAGAGACCCAGTACTTC
>TRBV2|TRBJ1-1|-|-
CASRQNSGTEAFF
TGTGCCAGCAGACAAAACAGCGGCACTGAAGCTTTCTTT
>TRBV7-8|TRBJ1-5|TRBD1|-
CASSDRQGRSNQPQHF
TGTGCCAGCAGCGACCGACAGGGACGGAGCAATCAGCCCCAGCATTTT
>TRBV10-3|TRBJ2-7|TRBD1|-
CAISEGTASYEQYF
TGTGCCATCAGTGAGGGGACAGCCTCCTACGAGCAGTACTTC
>TRBV27|TRBJ1-2|-|-
CASSPGLNYGYTF
TGTGCCAGCAGTCCTGGACTTAACTATGGCTACACCTTC
>TRBV27|TRBJ2-2|-|-
CASYGSLSTGELFF
TGTGCCAGCTATGGAAGCCTGAGCACCGGGGAGCTGTTTTTT
>TRBV6-1|TRBJ2-7|TRBD2|-
CASSEETAGSYEQYF
TGTGCCAGCAGTGAAGAGACAGCGGGGTCCTACGAGCAGTACTTC
>TRBV5-1|TRBJ2-1|TRBD1|-
CASSWTGSHEQFF
TGCGCCAGCAGTTGGACAGGGAGCCATGAGCAGTTCTTC
>TRBV6-5|TRBJ2-6|TRBD1|-
CASRAGGAGANVLTF
TGTGCCAGCAGGGCAGGGGGCGCTGGGGCCAACGTCCTGACTTTC
>TRBV4-2|TRBJ2-5|TRBD2|-
CASSQDFAGGLLETQYF
TGTGCCAGCAGCCAAGATTTTGCGGGAGGTCTACTAGAGACCCAGTACTTC
>TRBV6-1|TRBJ1-4|TRBD1|-
CASSEGQGNEKLFF
TGTGCCAGCAGTGAAGGACAGGGTAATGAAAAACTGTTTTTT
>TRBV4-2|TRBJ2-2|TRBD2|-
CASSPTSGGAGTGELFF
TGTGCCAGCAGCCCGACTAGCGGGGGGGCCGGCACCGGGGAGCTGTTTTTT
>TRBV5-1|TRBJ2-5|TRBD2|-
CASSLDSGGHQETQYF
TGCGCCAGCAGCTTGGATAGCGGGGGACACCAAGAGACCCAGTACTTC
>TRBV21-1|TRBJ2-3|-|-
CASSKVQAVDGSTDTQYF
TGTGCCAGCAGCAAAGTTCAGGCCGTGGACGGGAGCACAGATACGCAGTATTTT
>TRBV6-1|TRBJ2-7|TRBD2|-
CASSASGGPPYEQYF
TGTGCCAGCAGTGCCTCGGGGGGGCCCCCTTACGAGCAGTACTTC
>TRBV5-1|TRBJ2-7|TRBD1|-
CASSASTGAYEQYF
TGCGCCAGCAGCGCGTCCACAGGGGCCTACGAGCAGTACTTC